This T cell receptor (beta chain) is drawn from a study of T cell responses to AZD1222 COVID-19 vaccine. Study information: Second-dose intervals of approximately 4 or approximately 12 weeks were pooled. Overall study results and limits: White British donors predominated, females outnumbered males, and clonal diversity was possibly underestimated.

Note on this clone: Antigen specificity is unknown.

CDR1 and CDR2 (germline): SQVTM, ANQGSEA. The J segment lost 1 base and the V segment lost 2 bases, leaving 10 bases of the junction unmatched. CDR3 length: 16 residues. The table came from immunoSEQ multiplex PCR; TCRdb's copy has only in-frame clones and leaves some out. This repertoire shows some 85,000 clones, about nine tenths found once; its top ten account for under 25%. V and J are TRBV29-1 and TRBJ2-7, with 8 bases aligning to TRBD1. Sequenced material: peripheral blood, taken on day 0 of AZD1222 vaccination. The clonotype originates from an adult in good health. As DNA, the CDR3 is TGCAGCGTTGAAACGAGGTCGGGACAGGTATCCTACGAGCAGTACTTC. Translating gives CSVETRSGQVSYEQYF.